Presented here are 6 T cell receptor beta chains from one specimen sequenced in a study of T cell changes during pregnancy in multiple sclerosis. TCRdb's table, derived via immunoSEQ multiplex PCR, lists solely in-frame clones and lacks some. The sample includes approximately 80,000 clones, 94% seen only once; the top ten take 0.95% to 1%. This specimen was peripheral blood, taken in the second trimester of pregnancy. The receptor set was obtained from a female donor in good health, enrolled as a control in a pregnancy study.

This chain joins TRBV7-2 and TRBJ2-7; D is undetermined. With 1 base removed from V and 1 base from J, the gap between germline ends came to 5 bases. The CDR3 extends over 13 amino acids. Looked up from germline, CDR1 is SGHTA and CDR2 is FQGNSA. CDR3 residues: CASSLGASYEQYF. As DNA, the CDR3 is TGTGCCAGCAGCTTAGGAGCGTCCTACGAGCAGTACTTC.

The rearrangement uses TRBV6-1 and TRBJ2-5; 7 nucleotides align to TRBD1. The CDR3 consists of 15 residues. The J segment lost 1 base and the V segment lost 4 bases, leaving 6 bases of the junction unmatched. Germline assignment: CDR1 MNHNS and CDR2 SASEGT. DNA for the CDR3: TGTGCCAGCAGTGGTACGGACAGGCGCCAAGAGACCCAGTACTTC. This encodes CASSGTDRRQETQYF.

Worth noting for this clone: Germline is not matched at one junction end, which may reflect a read error. This chain links TRBV5-4 with TRBJ1-1, with D possibly being TRBD1 (6 bases). This CDR3 has 14 amino acids. Germline V lookup: CDR1 SGHNT, CDR2 YYREEE (reference sequence). CDR3 sequence: CASSLIGTGQKLSW. The CDR3 DNA sequence: TGTGCCAGCAGCTTAATAGGAACCGGACAGAAGCTTTCTTGG.

V and J are TRBV5-1 and TRBJ2-5; 9 positions agree with TRBD1. The junction had 6 bases not matched to a gene; V was cut back by 4 bases and J by 2 bases. CDR1 is SGHRS, CDR2 YFSETQ, per germline. There are 15 residues in the CDR3. The CDR3 is CASSPGQGMQETQYF. DNA for the CDR3: TGCGCCAGCAGCCCAGGACAGGGGATGCAAGAGACCCAGTACTTC.

This chain uses TRBV6-1 with TRBJ1-4; D gene unclear. The V end was cut by 3 bases, the J end by 8 bases, with 22 bases between. Germline V gives CDR1 MNHNS, CDR2 SASEGT. This CDR3 contains 17 residues. CDR3 in amino acids: CASSDNYRPSMGEKLFF. The CDR3 region has the DNA TGTGCCAGCAGTGACAATTATCGACCCTCGATGGGCGAAAAACTGTTTTTT.

This clone was detected a few times. This chain connects TRBV27 to TRBJ1-1; 9 nucleotides agree with TRBD1. V shed 6 bases, J shed 5 bases, and the junction held 10 bases outside the gene matches. CDR1 and CDR2 from the germline V gene are MNHEY and SMNVEV (reference sequence). The CDR3 loop spans 15 amino acids. The CDR3 DNA sequence: TGTGCCAGCAGGCCGAACAGGGGGCAGGGAACTGAAGCTTTCTTT. Its translation is CASRPNRGQGTEAFF.